Given below is one T cell receptor beta chain in context. Losses at the gene ends were 6 bases for V and 3 bases for J; bases not matched to a gene: 6. CDR1 is GTSNPN, CDR2 SVGIG, per germline (reference sequence). This CDR3 comprises 14 residues. Clones were read by immunoSEQ multiplex PCR, and TCRdb kept only the in-frame ones, dropping some. The sample has more than 55,000 clones, 70% to 90% seen once. The data are from a study of glioma-infiltrating T cells after dendritic cell vaccination. As for the study in general: Dendritic cell vaccine was injected intradermally three times, biweekly.

Time point in this sample: after dendritic cell vaccination, including at tumor progression/relapse. Isocitrate dehydrogenase mutation was absent in all glioblastoma patients. Blood PBMC samples: pre-vaccination, two weeks post third vaccination, and at tumor progression. Here the sequenced sample was blood, taken after dendritic cell vaccination. This TCR derives from a human donor with glioblastoma. The chain combines TRBV30 with TRBJ1-4, with 8 bases fitting TRBD1. This CDR3 is CACRDRIPNEKLFF. The CDR3 DNA sequence: TGTGCCTGCCGGGACAGGATACCTAATGAAAAACTGTTTTTT.